The rows below give T cell receptor beta chains drawn from one sample of a study of blood T cell repertoires in COVID-19. Assay used: immunoSEQ multiplex PCR; TCRdb lists only in-frame clones, some missing. This repertoire shows around 270,000 clones, more than 85% found once; its top ten account for 2% to 3%. The sample taken for sequencing was peripheral blood. Every receptor here comes from a person aged 18-30 years with COVID-19, enrolled during active disease. Each CDR3 is given with its conserved first and last residue. Each record gives: V gene, J gene, clone size, D gene, CDR3 DNA, CDR3 protein. A D gene is named only where the DNA matches it firmly. Not every row has a clone size; where given, it reads once, few, many or a size class.

TRBV5-5,TRBJ1-1,NA,NA,TGTGCCAGCAGCTTGGGGACATTGTATGAAGCTTTCTTT,CASSLGTLYEAFF
TRBV4-1,TRBJ2-7,once,NA,TGCGCCAGCAGCCAAGAGGAGGTTTTCGCCTACGAGCAGTACTTC,CASSQEEVFAYEQYF
TRBV12-3/TRBV12-4,TRBJ2-2,NA,NA,TGTGCCAGCAGCCTTCTTAACACCGGGGAGCTGTTTTTT,CASSLLNTGELFF
TRBV18,TRBJ1-1,NA,NA,TGTGCCAGCTCATTAAACACTGAAGCTTTCTTT,CASSLNTEAFF
TRBV6-1,TRBJ2-5,NA,TRBD1,TGTGCCAGCAGTGAACAGATACAGGGGGAGACCCAGTACTTC,CASSEQIQGETQYF
TRBV6-2/TRBV6-3,TRBJ2-5,once,NA,TGTGCCAGCAGTTACCCACAGGGCCGTGAGACCCAGTACTTC,CASSYPQGRETQYF
TRBV11-2,TRBJ1-3,NA,NA,TGTGCCAGCAGGGAGGCAGGGGCCCCTGGAAACACCATATATTTT,CASREAGAPGNTIYF
TRBV10-3,TRBJ2-3,NA,TRBD2,TGTGCCATCACGCCGGGAGGGCCGGCAGATACGCAGTATTTT,CAITPGGPADTQYF
TRBV15,TRBJ2-5,NA,TRBD2,TGTGCCACCAGCAGAGATCCGGGAGGGAGGGAGCAAGAGACCCAGTACTTC,CATSRDPGGREQETQYF
TRBV29-1,TRBJ1-2,NA,TRBD1,TGCAGCGTTGAAGTAGGCCAGGGGGCGCCTGGCTACACCTTC,CSVEVGQGAPGYTF
TRBV7-2,TRBJ2-5,NA,TRBD2,TGTGCCAGCAGCTTAAGGCGGGGGGAGACCCAGTACTTC,CASSLRRGETQYF
TRBV30,TRBJ1-2,NA,NA,TGTGCCTGGAGTCAGCGTTCCTTGAATGGCTACACCTTC,CAWSQRSLNGYTF
TRBV18,TRBJ1-1,few,TRBD1,TGTGCCAGCTCACTTACAGGGGGCGCAGGCACTGAAGCTTTCTTT,CASSLTGGAGTEAFF
TRBV5-1,TRBJ2-3,NA,TRBD2,TGCGCCAGCAGCTTCGACAGTTCATTAGCGGGCCTAAGCACAGATACGCAGTATTTT,CASSFDSSLAGLSTDTQYF
TRBV4-2,TRBJ2-1,once,TRBD2,TGTGCCAGCAGCCAAGAGCTGAGCGGGAGAAGCTACAATGAGCAGTTCTTC,CASSQELSGRSYNEQFF
TRBV18,TRBJ2-6,NA,NA,TGTGCCAGCTCACCAGAGGCTGGGGCCAACGTCCTGACTTTC,CASSPEAGANVLTF
TRBV7-6,TRBJ2-7,few,TRBD1,TGTGCCAGCAGCCCGACAGGGGCGTCGGAGCAGTACTTC,CASSPTGASEQYF
TRBV12-3/TRBV12-4,TRBJ2-1,NA,NA,TGTGCCAGCAGTTTAGAAATGGCAGGGGAGCAGTTCTTC,CASSLEMAGEQFF
TRBV27,TRBJ2-1,NA,TRBD1,TGTGCCAGCAGTTTGTCGGACAGGGGTCGCGGGGAGCAGTTCTTC,CASSLSDRGRGEQFF
TRBV13,TRBJ2-2,NA,TRBD2,TGTGCCAGCAGCTCTCATCGACTAGCGGGAGGATACACCGGGGAGCTGTTTTTT,CASSSHRLAGGYTGELFF
TRBV5-1,TRBJ2-3,NA,NA,TGCGCCAGCAGCTTGGCGGGTATGGTAGATACGCAGTATTTT,CASSLAGMVDTQYF
TRBV6-1,TRBJ1-2,NA,NA,TGTGCCAGCAGTGAGCGGGCCTATGGCTACACCTTC,CASSERAYGYTF
TRBV3-1/TRBV3-2,TRBJ2-1,NA,TRBD1,TGTGCCAGCAGCCAAGGGTCCTGGGACAGGGCTTACAATGAGCAGTTCTTC,CASSQGSWDRAYNEQFF
TRBV5-1,TRBJ2-1,once,NA,TGCGCCAGCAGCTTGGAGGCTAGCGCGAGCTCCTACAATGAGCAGTTCTTC,CASSLEASASSYNEQFF
TRBV11-2,TRBJ2-7,NA,NA,TGTGCCAGCAGCTCTGACGGCCGGGTGACCTCCTACGAGCAGTACTTC,CASSSDGRVTSYEQYF
TRBV27,TRBJ2-5,NA,TRBD1,TGTGCCAGCAGTTTAGCGACAGGGGGCCTAGAGACCCAGTACTTC,CASSLATGGLETQYF